These 20 T cell receptor beta chains were sequenced from one sample in a study of response to subunit inactivated influenza vaccine. TCRdb ran MiXCR on the RT-PCR reads and lists one entry per CDR3 protein. The table has hundreds of thousands of distinct CDR3 sequences, around 14% seen once. This material consisted of PBMCs from blood, taken roughly 15 days before vaccination. The receptors derive from a man in his fifties or sixties who received an inactivated influenza vaccine.

This clonotype has ten or more counts. The J gene is TRBJ1-2, the V gene TRBV12-3 or TRBV12-4; D is ambiguous. Between the trimmed V and J ends, which lost 2 bases and 3 bases, there was a span of 7 bases. The CDR3 contains 13 residues. The CDR3 bases are TGTGCCAGCAGTTTAAATGAATACTATGGCTACACCTTC. This sequence encodes CASSLNEYYGYTF.

This clonotype has at least ten counts. The V gene is TRBV19, the J gene TRBJ1-1, with D hard to call. Trimming stripped 3 bases from V and 1 base from J, with 9 bases between. The CDR3 runs to 14 residues. Germline CDR1 LNHDA, CDR2 SQIVND (reference sequence). CDR3 nucleotides: TGTGCCAGTAGTATGGCCGGAGGGAACACTGAAGCTTTCTTT. This codes for CASSMAGGNTEAFF.

The genes are TRBV7-8 and TRBJ2-1, with 12 nucleotides matching TRBD2. The V gene's germline CDR1 is SGHVS and CDR2 FQNEAQ. The CDR3 covers 18 residues. With 0 bases clipped from V and 2 bases from J, the junction kept 5 bases outside the gene matches. CDR3 loop: CASSLAASGRAAYNEQFF. The CDR3 coding sequence is TGTGCCAGCAGCTTAGCGGCTAGCGGGAGGGCCGCCTACAATGAGCAGTTCTTC. Together with reference TRBV7-8 and TRBJ2-1, the CDR3 gives the full variable domain: GAGVSQSPRYKVAKRGQDVALRCDPISGHVSLFWYQQALGQGPEFLTYFQNEAQLDKSGLPSDRFFAERPEGSVSTLKIQRTQQEDSAVYLCASSLAASGRAAYNEQFFGPGTRLTVL.

This chain uses TRBV4-2 with TRBJ2-7; a possible D gene is TRBD1 (5 bases). The CDR3 has 14 amino acids. Germline V CDR1 and CDR2: LGHNA, YNFKEQ. V lost 4 bases and J 3 bases, leaving 13 bases between the germline ends. The CDR3 spells CASSRDAQVYEQYF. CDR3 DNA: TGTGCCAGCAGCCGGGATGCACAGGTCTACGAGCAGTACTTC.

The chain carries TRBV7-9 and TRBJ2-7; D tentatively fits TRBD1 or TRBD2 (6 bases each). Per germline, CDR1 SEHNR and CDR2 FQNEAQ (reference sequence). This CDR3 has 14 amino acids. Trimming removed 4 bases from V and 6 bases from J, with 16 bases in between. CDR3 coding DNA: TGTGCCAGCAGCTCCACCCGGGGGCCGGGCGAGCAGTACTTC. Amino acids: CASSSTRGPGEQYF.

This clonotype was observed many times. This rearrangement joins TRBV4-2 to TRBJ2-1; 11 positions agree with TRBD2. This CDR3 is built from 17 residues. Germline values: CDR1 LGHNA, CDR2 YNFKEQ. Unmatched junction bases numbered 8, after V lost 2 bases and J lost 5 bases. CDR3 nucleotide sequence: TGTGCCAGCAGCCAAAGCTGGGGGACTAGCGGAAACAATGAGCAGTTCTTC. This encodes CASSQSWGTSGNNEQFF.

The table lists this clonotype with a few counts. The V gene is TRBV9, the J gene TRBJ2-3; D unresolved. Looked up from germline, CDR1 is SGDLS and CDR2 is YYNGEE. The germline V and J ends were trimmed by 0 bases and 5 bases, with 10 bases remaining between them. This CDR3 contains 14 residues. The CDR3 reads CASSVGASLDTQYF. DNA for the CDR3: TGTGCCAGCAGCGTAGGAGCTAGTCTAGATACGCAGTATTTT. The full variable domain, its missing parts supplied by reference TRBV9 and TRBJ2-3, is DSGVTQTPKHLITATGQRVTLRCSPRSGDLSVYWYQQSLDQGLQFLIQYYNGEERAKGNILERFSAQQFPDLHSELNLSSLELGDSALYFCASSVGASLDTQYFGPGTRLTVL.

The sample holds a few counts of this clonotype. This chain uses TRBV28 with TRBJ1-4, with TRBD1 matching 8 bases. CDR3 length: 14 amino acids. Germline loops: CDR1 MDHEN, CDR2 SYDVKM. V lost 3 bases and J lost 8; bases outside the gene matches: 5. CDR3 sequence: CASSLWGQEEKLFF. The CDR3 DNA follows: TGTGCCAGCAGTTTGTGGGGACAGGAAGAAAAACTGTTTTTT. Combining the CDR3 with reference TRBV28 and TRBJ1-4 gives the whole variable domain DVKVTQSSRYLVKRTGEKVFLECVQDMDHENMFWYRQDPGLGLRLIYFSYDVKMKEKGDIPEGYSVSREKKERFSLILESASTNQTSMYLCASSLWGQEEKLFFGSGTQLSVL.

The V call is TRBV12-3 or TRBV12-4, the J call TRBJ1-1; no reliable D call. V was cut by 5 bases and J by 4 bases, with 14 bases left in between. The CDR3 length is 14 residues. CDR3 bases: TGTGCCAGCAGTGTCACCCTTTGGGGCACTGAAGCTTTCTTT. Translating it yields CASSVTLWGTEAFF.

The rearrangement uses TRBV21-1 and TRBJ1-1. TRBV21-1 constitutes a pseudogene. The CDR3 length is 13 residues. CDR3 DNA: TGTGCCAGCAGCATGGAAAAGAACACTGAAGCTTTCTTT. This codes for CASSMEKNTEAFF.

V gene TRBV12-3 or TRBV12-4 combines with J gene TRBJ2-1; the match to TRBD2 covers 7 bases. V lost 7 bases and J lost 8; bases outside the gene matches: 17. This CDR3 is 16 amino acids long. Here the CDR3 DNA reads TGTGCCAGCACCGCGACGAGCGGGACGTTCGGAGATGAGCAGTTCTTC. It translates to CASTATSGTFGDEQFF.

The DNA for the CDR3 is TGCAGTGCGTCCGGGACAGGGCTCAATCAGCCCCAGCATTTT. Amino acid sequence: CSASGTGLNQPQHF. The rearrangement joins TRBV20-1 to TRBJ1-5; 9 bases agree with TRBD1. J was trimmed by 3 bases and V by 6 bases; bases with no gene match: 6. The CDR3 covers 14 residues. Germline CDR1 reads DFQATT; CDR2 reads SNEGSKA (reference sequence).

On this clonotype: Its ends do not fully match the called genes, so a read error is possible. This chain connects TRBV7-9 to TRBJ2-7; 9 positions match TRBD2. Germline V gives CDR1 SEHNR, CDR2 FQNEAQ (reference sequence). There are 14 residues in the CDR3. The CDR3 DNA reads TGTGCCAGCAGCATAGCGGGAGTATACAACGAGCAGTACTTC. This gives the protein CASSIAGVYNEQYF.

In its sample, this clonotype was seen many times. The CDR3 protein is CASSLAGEVYGYTF. Written as DNA, the CDR3 is TGCGCCAGCAGCTTAGCAGGGGAGGTCTATGGCTACACCTTC. J is TRBJ1-2 and V is TRBV5-1, with D perhaps TRBD1 (6 bases). Trimming left V 2 bases short and J 4 bases short, with 12 bases between. This CDR3 has 14 amino acids. Germline assignment: CDR1 SGHRS and CDR2 YFSETQ.

A few counts support this clonotype. The rearrangement uses TRBV7-9 and TRBJ2-1, with D perhaps assigned TRBD1 or TRBD2 (5 bases each). Germline lookup yields CDR1 SEHNR and CDR2 FQNEAQ (reference sequence). With 5 bases removed from V and 5 bases from J, the gap between germline ends came to 10 bases. This CDR3 comprises 13 residues. CDR3 sequence: CASSNGANNEQFF. The CDR3 coding sequence is TGTGCCAGCAGCAACGGGGCCAACAATGAGCAGTTCTTC.

V usage is TRBV6-2 or TRBV6-3 and J usage is TRBJ2-7; TRBD2 matches at 8 bases. The V and J ends lost 3 bases and 9 bases, in that order; junction bases with no gene match: 19. Looked up from germline, CDR1 is MNHEY and CDR2 is SVGEGT. CDR3 length: 17 residues. As DNA, the CDR3 is TGTGCCAGCAGTTATTCCACGGAGCGGGAGATCATGAGAGGGCAGTACTTC. Translation gives CASSYSTEREIMRGQYF.

This clonotype turned up a few times. V gene TRBV7-2 combines with J gene TRBJ2-1; 11 bases line up with TRBD2. This CDR3 is 17 amino acids long. V dropped 4 bases and J dropped 5; count of bases not matched to a gene: 10. Germline V gene sequence: CDR1 SGHTA, CDR2 FQGNSA. The CDR3 loop reads CASSSNELAGVHNEQFF. The CDR3 DNA sequence: TGTGCCAGCAGCTCCAATGAACTAGCGGGGGTACACAATGAGCAGTTCTTC.

The rearrangement uses TRBV4-2 and TRBJ2-3, with 11 bases fitting TRBD2. J was trimmed by 0 bases and V by 4 bases; bases with no gene match: 9. CDR3 length: 18 residues. CDR1 and CDR2 (germline): LGHNA, YNFKEQ. The DNA for the CDR3 is TGTGCCAGCAGCCTCGGGACTAGCGGACGTGCTAGCACAGATACGCAGTATTTT. Translating it yields CASSLGTSGRASTDTQYF.

This chain uses TRBV7-2 with TRBJ2-1; 14 positions agree with TRBD2. This CDR3 spans 16 amino acids. The V segment lost 4 bases and the J segment 7 bases; nucleotides outside the gene matches: 6. Germline V gene data show CDR1 as SGHTA and CDR2 as FQGNSA. The CDR3 nucleotides read TGTGCCAGCAGCTCCCTGACTAGCGGGAGGGGGAATGAGCAGTTCTTC. It encodes CASSSLTSGRGNEQFF.

This clonotype was counted a few times. V gene TRBV3-1 combines with J gene TRBJ2-5; D is possibly TRBD2 (6 bases). V lost 1 base and J 4 bases, leaving 10 bases between the germline ends. Germline V gene sequence: CDR1 LGHDT, CDR2 YNNKEL (reference sequence). The CDR3 runs to 14 residues. Here the CDR3 DNA reads TGTGCCAGCAGCCAAGGGCCCGGGGGAGAGACCCAGTACTTC. Protein product: CASSQGPGGETQYF.